The 23 T cell receptor beta chains given below trace back to one sample, sequenced in a study of blood T cell repertoires in COVID-19. TCRdb keeps only in-frame clones here, not all; method: immunoSEQ multiplex PCR. The table includes approximately 65,000 clones, just over 85% detected once. The sequenced material came from peripheral blood. All receptors come from a man aged 35 to 55 with acute or convalescent COVID-19.

This chain uses TRBV30 with TRBJ2-7; tentative D call: TRBD1 (6 bases). Germline V gives CDR1 GTSNPN, CDR2 SVGIG (reference sequence). This CDR3 has 15 amino acids. Trimming stripped 1 base from V and 5 bases from J, with 18 bases between. The CDR3 spells CAWSGLHPKGDEQYF. CDR3 coding DNA: TGTGCCTGGAGTGGTTTACATCCGAAGGGGGACGAGCAGTACTTC. The full variable domain, completed using reference TRBV30 and TRBJ2-7, is SQTIHQWPATLVQPVGSPLSLECTVEGTSNPNLYWYRQAAGRGLQLLFYSVGIGQISSEVPQNLSASRPQDRQFILSSKKLLLSDSGFYLCAWSGLHPKGDEQYFGPGTRLTVT.

This chain uses TRBV27 with TRBJ1-1; the D is unclear. The germline V gene has CDR1 MNHEY and CDR2 SMNVEV (reference sequence). The germline V and J ends were trimmed by 4 bases and 0 bases, with 15 bases remaining between them. There are 16 residues in the CDR3. The CDR3, as DNA: TGTGCCAGCAGTTCCCACCGCGTTCAGGTGAACACTGAAGCTTTCTTT. Its translation is CASSSHRVQVNTEAFF.

The gene calls are TRBV5-1 and TRBJ2-5; D might be TRBD1 (8 bases). The CDR3 loop spans 15 amino acids. Trimming took 7 bases from V and 2 from J, leaving 18 bases between them. Germline loops: CDR1 SGHRS, CDR2 YFSETQ. CDR3: CASCISGTGQETQYF. CDR3 DNA: TGCGCCAGCTGTATAAGCGGGACAGGACAAGAGACCCAGTACTTC. The full variable domain, its missing parts supplied by reference TRBV5-1 and TRBJ2-5, is KAGVTQTPRYLIKTRGQQVTLSCSPISGHRSVSWYQQTPGQGLQFLFEYFSETQRNKGNFPGRFSGRQFSNSRSEMNVSTLELGDSALYLCASCISGTGQETQYFGPGTRLLVL.

The chain is built from TRBV3-1 (or the pseudogene TRBV3-2) and TRBJ1-5, with D tentatively TRBD1 (6 bases). The V end was cut by 6 bases, the J end by 0 bases, with 12 bases between. The CDR3 covers 15 residues. Germline-derived CDR1 and CDR2 are LGHDT and YNNKEL (reference sequence). CDR3 coding DNA: TGTGCCAGCAGTCACAAACAGGGTAGCAATCAGCCCCAGCATTTT. Its protein is CASSHKQGSNQPQHF.

This chain links TRBV19 with TRBJ2-4; 14 bases are shared with TRBD2. The CDR3 covers 19 residues. The trim removed 5 bases at V and 2 bases at J, leaving 11 bases unmatched. The germline CDR1 and CDR2 sequences are LNHDA and SQIVND (reference sequence). The CDR3 coding sequence is TGTGCCAGTAGTCCCTCGACTAGCGGGGGGGAAGGGACCAAAAACATTCAGTACTTC. It specifies CASSPSTSGGEGTKNIQYF. Supplemented by reference TRBV19 and TRBJ2-4, the full variable domain reads DGGITQSPKYLFRKEGQNVTLSCEQNLNHDAMYWYRQDPGQGLRLIYYSQIVNDFQKGDIAEGYSVSREKKESFPLTVTSAQKNPTAFYLCASSPSTSGGEGTKNIQYFGAGTRLSVL.

The chain recombines TRBV15 with TRBJ2-7; a weak D match, TRBD1 (5 bases). Trimming took 0 bases from V and 2 from J, leaving 11 bases between them. CDR1 is LNHNV and CDR2 is YYDKDF in the germline V gene (reference sequence). The length of the CDR3 is 15 residues. CDR3 sequence (DNA): TGTGCCACCAGCAGAGATAAGGGCAGGGCCTACGAGCAGTACTTC. Translating it yields CATSRDKGRAYEQYF.

The rearrangement links TRBV29-1 to TRBJ1-1; 9 nucleotides agree with TRBD1. The V and J ends lost 6 bases and 0 bases, in that order; junction bases with no gene match: 5. Germline CDR1 SQVTM, CDR2 ANQGSEA. This CDR3 is 14 amino acids long. The CDR3 sequence is CSVDRGGMNTEAFF. DNA for the CDR3: TGCAGCGTGGACAGGGGCGGTATGAACACTGAAGCTTTCTTT.

The J gene is TRBJ1-2, the V gene TRBV21-1; TRBD1, the table's D call, was not compared with the DNA. TRBV21-1 constitutes a pseudogene. CDR3 size: 16 residues. DNA for the CDR3: TGTGCCAGCAGCAAATCCGGATGGACAGTTCGAAGTGGCTACACCTTC. It encodes CASSKSGWTVRSGYTF.

This chain connects TRBV7-8 to TRBJ1-5, with 8 bases identical to TRBD1. V dropped 0 bases and J dropped 11; count of bases not matched to a gene: 18. The CDR3 contains 18 residues. Per the germline V gene, CDR1 is SGHVS and CDR2 is FQNEAQ. The CDR3: CASSLAIQRGTGPGTQHF. The CDR3 nucleotides are TGTGCCAGCAGCTTAGCGATCCAAAGGGGGACAGGTCCGGGGACCCAGCATTTT.

V and J are TRBV2 and TRBJ2-5; 11 bases line up with TRBD2. This CDR3 region has 17 residues. J gave up 5 bases and V 2 bases, and 10 bases lay outside the gene matches. Germline V gene sequence: CDR1 SNHLY, CDR2 FYNNEI. CDR3 amino acids: CASSETSGGLIGETQYF. CDR3 sequence (DNA): TGTGCCAGCAGTGAAACTAGCGGGGGTTTGATTGGGGAGACCCAGTACTTC.

This chain links TRBV4-2 with TRBJ2-1; the D gene is possibly TRBD2 (6 bases). Trimming left V 1 base short and J 2 bases short, with 12 bases between. Germline V gene sequence: CDR1 LGHNA, CDR2 YNFKEQ. There are 16 residues in the CDR3. CDR3 loop: CASSQGGGSTYNEQFF. The CDR3 nucleotides are TGTGCCAGCAGCCAAGGGGGAGGATCAACCTACAATGAGCAGTTCTTC.

This clone was seen once. The chain uses TRBV15 and TRBJ2-3; 8 positions agree with TRBD2. The CDR3 is 13 residues long. Germline-derived CDR1 and CDR2 are LNHNV and YYDKDF (reference sequence). V dropped 3 bases and J dropped 4; count of bases not matched to a gene: 0. Here the CDR3 reads CATSRGLADTQYF. The CDR3 region has the DNA TGTGCCACCAGCAGGGGACTAGCAGATACGCAGTATTTT.

The J gene is TRBJ2-5, the V gene TRBV27; the match to TRBD1 covers 11 bases. The germline V gene encodes CDR1 MNHEY and CDR2 SMNVEV (reference sequence). J was trimmed by 5 bases and V by 2 bases; bases with no gene match: 4. This CDR3 is built from 15 residues. For the CDR3, the DNA is TGTGCCAGCAGTTTAGGACAGGGGGCTTGGGAGACCCAGTACTTC. This encodes CASSLGQGAWETQYF.

The chain combines TRBV7-8 with TRBJ2-7; 13 bases are a match to TRBD2. V trimming: 6 bases; J trimming: 0 bases; junction bases outside the gene matches: 11. The CDR3 totals 18 residues. Germline CDR1 SGHVS, CDR2 FQNEAQ. The CDR3 is CASRDPGLAGPSSYEQYF. In DNA form, the CDR3 reads TGTGCCAGCAGGGACCCGGGACTAGCGGGACCCTCCTCCTACGAGCAGTACTTC.

V is TRBV4-1 and J is TRBJ2-1; D is unclear. Trimming took 0 bases from V and 9 from J, leaving 18 bases between them. Germline lookup yields CDR1 MGHRA and CDR2 YSYEKL. There are 16 residues in the CDR3. CDR3 residues: CASSQEVSLNWSEQFF. In DNA, the CDR3 is TGCGCCAGCAGCCAAGAAGTAAGTCTTAATTGGAGTGAGCAGTTCTTC.

The rearrangement links TRBV2 to TRBJ2-5, with D possibly being TRBD1 (5 bases). The ends were cut back, 5 bases at V and 2 bases at J, with 21 bases in the middle. The length of the CDR3 is 17 residues. Germline V gene data show CDR1 as SNHLY and CDR2 as FYNNEI. DNA of the CDR3: TGTGCCAGCAGTTATAGGCCAGGGCCGACAGAACAAGAGACCCAGTACTTC. Protein: CASSYRPGPTEQETQYF. Using reference TRBV2 and TRBJ2-5 for the parts outside the CDR3, the full variable domain is EPEVTQTPSHQVTQMGQEVILRCVPISNHLYFYWYRQILGQKVEFLVSFYNNEISEKSEIFDDQFSVERPDGSNFTLKIRSTKLEDSAMYFCASSYRPGPTEQETQYFGPGTRLLVL.

The genes are TRBV28 and TRBJ1-5; 8 nucleotides match TRBD1. The germline V gene encodes CDR1 MDHEN and CDR2 SYDVKM. V dropped 4 bases and J dropped 6; count of bases not matched to a gene: 14. This CDR3 region has 17 residues. The CDR3 nucleotides are TGTGCCAGCAGTTACTACTCGGCAGGGGGCCAGAGTCAGCCCCAGCATTTT. As protein: CASSYYSAGGQSQPQHF.

The rearrangement uses TRBV11-1 and TRBJ2-3, with 7 positions matching TRBD1. This CDR3 contains 15 residues. Trimming took 7 bases from V and 2 from J; bases not matched to a gene: 9. The germline V gene encodes CDR1 SGHAT and CDR2 FQDESV (reference sequence). The CDR3 DNA follows: TGTGCCAGCAACGTACAGGGGCTGTTCACAGATACGCAGTATTTT. This encodes CASNVQGLFTDTQYF. Together with reference TRBV11-1 and TRBJ2-3, the CDR3 gives the full variable domain: EAEVAQSPRYKITEKSQAVAFWCDPISGHATLYWYRQILGQGPELLVQFQDESVVDDSQLPKDRFSAERLKGVDSTLKIQPAELGDSAMYLCASNVQGLFTDTQYFGPGTRLTVL.

The genes are TRBV23-1 and TRBJ1-5; no reliable D call. TRBV23-1 is identified as an open reading frame with a role that is uncertain. V lost 4 bases, J lost 11 bases, and 24 bases lay in between. The length of the CDR3 is 16 residues. CDR3 nucleotide sequence: TGCGCCAGCAGTCGGACCCCCGGGAGCGAAGACGTTGCCCAGCATTTT. It yields the protein CASSRTPGSEDVAQHF.

The rearrangement links TRBV12-3 or TRBV12-4 to TRBJ1-1; 8 positions agree with TRBD1. There are 13 residues in the CDR3. V lost 5 bases to trimming and J lost 5 bases; unmatched junction nucleotides: 4. This chain's CDR3 is CASSPRQGTEAFF. CDR3 DNA: TGTGCCAGCAGTCCCCGACAGGGGACTGAAGCTTTCTTT.

The gene calls are TRBV11-3 and TRBJ2-5, with TRBD2 matching 7 bases. The V and J ends lost 4 bases and 1 base, in that order; junction bases with no gene match: 12. The CDR3 covers 17 residues. Germline CDR1 reads SGHNT; CDR2 reads YENEEA. DNA for the CDR3: TGTGCCAGCAGCTACCCCGGGGGGTTAGAAATCCAAGAGACCCAGTACTTC. Amino acids: CASSYPGGLEIQETQYF.

V gene TRBV19 combines with J gene TRBJ1-1, with D unclear. In germline, CDR1 is LNHDA, CDR2 SQIVND (reference sequence). The CDR3 runs to 12 residues. V lost 5 bases and J 3 bases, leaving 7 bases between the germline ends. The CDR3 DNA follows: TGTGCCAGTAGTGCGGGAGACACTGAAGCTTTCTTT. Its protein is CASSAGDTEAFF.

The V and J genes are TRBV2 and TRBJ1-5; maybe TRBD1 (5 bases). The germline V gene encodes CDR1 SNHLY and CDR2 FYNNEI. V lost 6 bases and J lost 3, with 15 bases in between. The length of the CDR3 is 15 residues. CDR3 in DNA: TGTGCCAGCAGGAAAAGGGTACAGGACAATCAGCCCCAGCATTTT. Its protein product is CASRKRVQDNQPQHF. Based on the CDR3 plus reference TRBV2 and TRBJ1-5, the full variable domain is EPEVTQTPSHQVTQMGQEVILRCVPISNHLYFYWYRQILGQKVEFLVSFYNNEISEKSEIFDDQFSVERPDGSNFTLKIRSTKLEDSAMYFCASRKRVQDNQPQHFGDGTRLSIL.